Each of the 32 T cell receptor beta chains below was sequenced from the same sample in a study of T cells in Graves' hyperthyroidism and ophthalmopathy. TCR beta CDR3 regions were amplified from RNA transcripts. HTBI primers were used for first-round RT-PCR of the TCR CDR3. TCRdb itself ran the multiplex PCR reads through MiXCR, one entry per CDR3 protein. The sample contains about 580,000 distinct CDR3 sequences, 35% to 55% of which appear only once. The sample comprised peripheral blood or thyroid tissue (not recorded which). The source is a woman under 30 with Graves' hyperthyroidism.

This clonotype has at least ten counts. The J gene is TRBJ2-2, the V gene TRBV24-1; D gene ambiguous. Trimming cost V 0 bases and J 4 bases, with 2 bases left between them. The CDR3 has 13 residues. Germline V gene lookup returns CDR1 KGHDR and CDR2 SFDVKD. CDR3 residues: CATSDLTTGELFF. The CDR3, as DNA: TGTGCCACCAGTGATTTGACCACCGGGGAGCTGTTTTTT.

This clonotype was observed many times. CDR3 coding DNA: TGTGCCAGCGGTCGGAAGGTCCTCTACGAGCAGTACTTC. This gives the protein CASGRKVLYEQYF. The chain couples TRBV27 to TRBJ2-7; D unclear. Trimming stripped 8 bases from V and 3 bases from J, with 14 bases between. Germline loops: CDR1 MNHEY, CDR2 SMNVEV (reference sequence). The CDR3 spans 13 residues.

This clonotype appeared a few times. V and J are TRBV30 and TRBJ1-1; 8 bases match TRBD1. The CDR3 has 13 amino acids. V was clipped by 4 bases and J by 6 bases; unmatched bases: 7. Per germline, CDR1 GTSNPN and CDR2 SVGIG (reference sequence). DNA for the CDR3: TGTGCCTGGATTGGACAGGGATGGCCTGAAGCTTTCTTT. Its protein product is CAWIGQGWPEAFF.

The chain couples TRBV4-1 to TRBJ1-5, with 8 positions matching TRBD1. The CDR3 runs to 18 residues. The germline V gene has CDR1 MGHRA and CDR2 YSYEKL. V lost 2 bases and J lost 5; bases outside the gene matches: 14. CDR3 coding DNA: TGCGCCAGCAGCCAAATTCCGGGACAGGCGGGGTGGGATCAGCCCCAGCATTTT. Translated, it gives CASSQIPGQAGWDQPQHF.

Of note for this clonotype: At one boundary the junction diverges from the germline segment, which might be a read error. CDR3 in DNA: TGTGCCGGTAGTATCGGGGGGATAAATCAGCCCCAGCATTTT. Amino acids: CAGSIGGINQPQHF. The chain employs TRBV19 and TRBJ1-5; tentatively, D is TRBD1 (5 bases). CDR3 length: 14 residues. Germline assignment: CDR1 LNHDA and CDR2 SQIVND (reference sequence).

This clonotype was recorded many times. J is TRBJ1-2 and V is TRBV19, with 7 bases that match TRBD1. Trimming removed 5 bases from V and 8 bases from J; junction bases left unmatched: 8. This CDR3 contains 13 residues. Germline V lookup: CDR1 LNHDA, CDR2 SQIVND (reference sequence). CDR3 sequence reads: CASSSTGVQGYTF. The CDR3 DNA follows: TGTGCCAGTAGTTCAACAGGGGTACAGGGCTACACCTTC.

This clonotype was seen many times. The genes are TRBV19 and TRBJ1-1, with D possibly TRBD1 on 5 matching bases. CDR1 and CDR2 from the germline V gene are LNHDA and SQIVND (reference sequence). The CDR3 runs 15 residues. V lost 3 bases and J 2 bases, leaving 13 bases between the germline ends. CDR3 protein: CASSMETDPNTEAFF. The CDR3 DNA reads as TGTGCCAGTAGTATGGAGACAGATCCAAACACTGAAGCTTTCTTT.

This clonotype was seen repeatedly, ten times or more. The genes are TRBV29-1 and TRBJ1-1, with 7 bases identical to TRBD1. Germline trimming cut 5 bases from V and 1 base from J; bases unmatched to any gene: 1. CDR1 is SQVTM, CDR2 ANQGSEA, per germline. CDR3 length equals 12 residues. CDR3 in amino acids: CSVTGANTEAFF. The DNA of the CDR3 is TGCAGCGTTACAGGGGCGAACACTGAAGCTTTCTTT.

This clonotype has ten or more counts. CDR3 sequence reads: CSGTLAGPQETQYF. The CDR3 nucleotides are TGCAGTGGTACCCTAGCGGGTCCTCAAGAGACCCAGTACTTC. The chain has TRBV20-1 and TRBJ2-5; 8 bases agree with TRBD2. CDR1 is DFQATT and CDR2 is SNEGSKA in the germline V gene (reference sequence). V dropped 7 bases and J dropped 2; count of bases not matched to a gene: 9. There are 14 residues in the CDR3.

This clonotype was observed a handful of times. The chain combines TRBV30 with TRBJ1-2; the D gene is possibly TRBD1 (6 bases). This CDR3 region has 14 residues. V was clipped by 0 bases and J by 2 bases, with 10 bases between them. Germline assignment: CDR1 GTSNPN and CDR2 SVGIG (reference sequence). The CDR3 region has the DNA TGTGCCTGGAGTGTACAGGGTGTAAACTATGGCTACACCTTC. Translating it yields CAWSVQGVNYGYTF.

Note on this clonotype: A read error may be the cause here, since a much bigger clone is one base away. V and J are TRBV6-5 and TRBJ2-7, with 9 bases lining up with TRBD2. Germline lookup yields CDR1 MNHEY and CDR2 SVGAGI. The CDR3 spans 15 residues. The CDR3: CAISYSLAGLGEQYF. For the CDR3, the DNA is TGTGCCATCAGTTACTCACTAGCGGGTTTGGGAGAGCAGTACTTC.

At least ten counts were recorded for this clonotype. The CDR3, as DNA: TGTGCCAGCAGCTTAAAGGGGGTAGAGACCCAGTACTTC. Translation gives CASSLKGVETQYF. The chain recombines TRBV7-3 with TRBJ2-5; perhaps TRBD1 as D (6 bases). This CDR3 has 13 amino acids. The germline gives CDR1 SGHTA, CDR2 FQGTGA. Trimming shortened V by 1 base and J by 4 bases, and 7 bases separated the two germline ends.

On this clonotype itself: This may stem from a read error, because a much larger clone lies one nucleotide away. The chain joins TRBV6-1 to TRBJ2-7; 8 bases are a match to TRBD1. The germline V gene encodes CDR1 MNHNS and CDR2 SASEGT. The CDR3 covers 14 residues. Trimming at V came to 10 bases and at J to 4 bases, leaving 12 bases not matched to a gene. The CDR3 sequence: CATNEARTGYEQYF. The CDR3 DNA reads as TGTGCCACCAATGAAGCCAGGACAGGGTACGAGCAGTACTTC.

Ten or more counts support this clonotype. V is TRBV29-1 and J is TRBJ2-2; D is perhaps TRBD2 (5 bases). CDR1 SQVTM and CDR2 ANQGSEA come from the germline V gene. The CDR3 spans 13 residues. Trimming took 4 bases from V and 6 from J, leaving 12 bases between them. The CDR3 loop is CSVVTSLSGELFF. The CDR3 bases are TGCAGCGTTGTAACTAGTCTCTCCGGGGAGCTGTTTTTT.

Only a few counts were recorded for this clonotype. J is TRBJ2-5 and V is TRBV20-1, with 12 bases identical to TRBD2. In germline, CDR1 is DFQATT, CDR2 SNEGSKA (reference sequence). The CDR3 is 15 amino acids. With 0 bases clipped from V and 4 bases from J, the junction kept 3 bases outside the gene matches. The CDR3 here is CSARETSGSGETQYF. CDR3 nucleotides: TGCAGTGCTAGAGAGACTAGCGGGAGTGGAGAGACCCAGTACTTC.

About this clonotype itself: This may come from a read error, since a much larger clone is one base off. The chain uses TRBV20-1 and TRBJ2-7; TRBD2 agrees at 9 bases. Germline CDR1 and CDR2: DFQATT and SNEGSKA (reference sequence). The CDR3 has 15 amino acids. In DNA form, the CDR3 reads TGCAGTGCTAGAGAGTCTGCAGCGGGAGGCTACGAGCAGTGCTTC. Translation gives CSARESAAGGYEQCF.

Comments on this clonotype: One junction end disagrees with the germline gene, perhaps due to a read error. This rearrangement joins TRBV20-1 to TRBJ1-6; TRBD1 aligns across 7 bases. Germline values: CDR1 DFQATT, CDR2 SNEGSKA (reference sequence). This CDR3 comprises 8 residues. The CDR3 nucleotides read TGCAGTGCCGCAGGGGGTCCCTTT. Its protein product is CSAAGGPF.

The CDR3 nucleotides are TGTGCCAGCAGTTTGGGGGGAGTTAGTGCGGGGGAGCTGTTTTTT. Residues: CASSLGGVSAGELFF. The rearrangement joins TRBV12-3 or TRBV12-4 to TRBJ2-2; D is perhaps TRBD2 (6 bases). V lost 3 bases to trimming and J lost 8 bases, with 16 bases between them. The CDR3 has 15 amino acids.

On this clonotype: The conserved phenylalanine or tryptophan normally closing the CDR3 is absent here, so this likely arose from a read error. This chain links TRBV7-6 with TRBJ1-2; 10 bases agree with TRBD1. After removal of 5 bases from V and 3 bases from J, the junction contained 3 bases not matched to a gene. Germline CDR1 is SGHVS and CDR2 is FNYEAQ. The CDR3 length is 14 residues. CDR3 loop: CASSPGQGDYGYTL. CDR3 bases: TGTGCCAGCAGCCCAGGACAGGGGGACTATGGCTACACCCTC.

The gene calls are TRBV7-3 and TRBJ2-2; D is ambiguous. Germline-derived CDR1 and CDR2 are SGHTA and FQGTGA. The CDR3 is made up of 15 amino acids. The ends were cut back, 6 bases at V and 4 bases at J, with 15 bases in the middle. The CDR3 is CASSLTSAGTGELFF. The CDR3, as DNA: TGTGCCAGCAGTCTTACATCCGCCGGCACCGGGGAGCTGTTTTTT.

This clonotype was picked up one time. This chain connects TRBV2 to TRBJ2-7; TRBD1 is a possible D gene (5 bases). The CDR3 runs to 13 residues. Germline V lookup: CDR1 SNHLY, CDR2 FYNNEI. Trimming took off 6 bases at V and 3 bases at J, with 12 bases between the two ends. The CDR3 loop reads CASRATTDYEQYF. The CDR3, as DNA: TGTGCCAGCAGGGCAACGACAGACTACGAGCAGTACTTC.

This chain links TRBV29-1 with TRBJ1-2; 9 nucleotides agree with TRBD1. Per germline, CDR1 SQVTM and CDR2 ANQGSEA. Unmatched junction bases numbered 9, after V lost 6 bases and J lost 4 bases. The length of the CDR3 is 14 residues. The DNA for the CDR3 is TGCAGCGTCGAACAGGGGGCCGTCGGCTATGGCTACACCTTC. Translated, it gives CSVEQGAVGYGYTF.

On this clonotype itself: The junction and the germline gene differ at one end; a read error may be behind it. The rearrangement joins TRBV24-1 to TRBJ2-2; D is perhaps TRBD1 or TRBD2 (5 bases each). Germline V gene sequence: CDR1 KGHDR, CDR2 SFDVKD. This CDR3 is built from 16 residues. This CDR3 reads CASSDAQGRDTGELLF. The CDR3 nucleotides read TGTGCCAGCAGTGATGCCCAGGGACGAGACACCGGGGAGCTGCTTTTT.

This clonotype was seen more than once but under ten times. This sequence joins TRBV7-2 and TRBJ1-5, with D perhaps TRBD1 (5 bases). V was cut by 5 bases and J by 14 bases, with 22 bases left in between. This CDR3 comprises 14 residues. Germline-derived CDR1 and CDR2 are SGHTA and FQGNSA. The CDR3 reads CASSRTGTSGYEHF. The CDR3 DNA reads as TGTGCCAGCAGCCGTACCGGGACTAGCGGCTACGAGCATTTT.

This clonotype has a single count. V gene TRBV15 combines with J gene TRBJ1-1, with D unclear. V lost 3 bases and J 3 bases, leaving 17 bases between the germline ends. CDR3 length equals 16 residues. In germline, CDR1 is LNHNV, CDR2 YYDKDF (reference sequence). The CDR3 region is CATSSAREGGDTEAFF. The CDR3 DNA reads as TGTGCCACCAGCAGTGCTAGGGAGGGAGGCGACACTGAAGCTTTCTTT.

This clonotype has at least ten counts. V gene TRBV12-3 or TRBV12-4 combines with J gene TRBJ1-6; no firm D call. This CDR3 has 15 residues. V dropped 5 bases and J dropped 5 bases, with 13 bases sitting between them. CDR3 DNA sequence: TGTGCCAGCAGTAACGGACCGTTCCATAATTCACCCCTCCACTTT. This codes for CASSNGPFHNSPLHF.

Ten or more counts support this clonotype. The V gene is TRBV9, the J gene TRBJ1-3, with D possibly matching TRBD1 (5 bases). Germline values: CDR1 SGDLS, CDR2 YYNGEE. The CDR3 consists of 15 residues. V dropped 0 bases and J dropped 2 bases, with 9 bases sitting between them. This CDR3 reads CASSVAWGAGNTIYF. The CDR3 nucleotides are TGTGCCAGCAGCGTAGCTTGGGGGGCTGGAAACACCATATATTTT.

In this sample, this clonotype turned up many times. The gene calls are TRBV9 and TRBJ1-4; maybe TRBD1 (5 bases). The CDR3 sequence is 15 residues long. Germline CDR1 SGDLS, CDR2 YYNGEE. V lost 2 bases to trimming and J lost 5 bases, with 13 bases between them. The CDR3 DNA is TGTGCCAGCAGCGTCAATGACAGATTAAATGAAAAACTGTTTTTT. Its translation: CASSVNDRLNEKLFF.

This clonotype has just one count. This may be a read error, as it is one base from a much larger clone. The rearrangement joins TRBV2 to TRBJ1-1; 8 bases agree with TRBD1. The CDR3 extends over 14 amino acids. The germline V gene has CDR1 SNHLY and CDR2 FYNNEI. The CDR3 nucleotides are TGTGCCAGCAGACTTGGACAGGGTGTCACTAAAGCTTTCTTT. Protein: CASRLGQGVTKAFF. Supplemented by reference TRBV2 and TRBJ1-1, the full variable domain reads EPEVTQTPSHQVTQMGQEVILRCVPISNHLYFYWYRQILGQKVEFLVSFYNNEISEKSEIFDDQFSVERPDGSNFTLKIRSTKLEDSAMYFCASRLGQGVTKAFFGQGTRLTVV.

J is TRBJ1-5 and V is TRBV7-9, with no clear D. Germline CDR1 reads SEHNR; CDR2 reads FQNEAQ (reference sequence). The CDR3 is 14 amino acids. The V and J ends lost 5 bases and 9 bases respectively, with 17 bases between them. The CDR3 sequence is CASSLRLAGGPQHF. Here the CDR3 DNA reads TGTGCCAGCAGCCTGCGACTAGCGGGAGGGCCCCAGCATTTT.

In its sample, this clonotype was seen many times. The rearrangement links TRBV25-1 to TRBJ1-2; TRBD1 might be the D (6 bases). This CDR3 is 13 amino acids long. V was pared by 9 bases and J by 5 bases, with 16 bases between. CDR1 and CDR2 (germline): MGHDK, SYGVNS. The CDR3 DNA is TGTGCCAGTGGACAGATTGGCACTTATGGCTACACCTTC. Translated: CASGQIGTYGYTF.

The chain recombines TRBV20-1 with TRBJ1-1; D is unresolved. The CDR3 runs 13 residues. Trimming left V 6 bases short and J 3 bases short, with 14 bases between. Germline-derived CDR1 and CDR2 are DFQATT and SNEGSKA (reference sequence). Here the CDR3 reads CSACEVGHTEAFF. CDR3 nucleotide sequence: TGCAGTGCATGTGAAGTAGGGCACACTGAAGCTTTCTTT.